Described below is a single T cell receptor beta chain sequence and its context. This clonotype was counted many times. The antigen this receptor binds is unknown. No much larger clone is present one base from it, and per-base qualities are unavailable. These data come from a study of regulatory T cells in long-lasting Graves disease (dated by TCRdb to about 2021). At the level of the whole study: Persistent Graves' disease was defined as antithyroid drug treatment for over 5 years with persistently positive TSH receptor autoantibodies. Patients with persistent Graves' disease were compared with patients with newly diagnosed Graves' disease using TCR sequencing and RNA sequencing of peripheral blood. The study took place in China and was registered as a clinical trial. A total of approximately 35 samples were covered by TCR sequencing, comprising around 13 persistent and about 20 newly diagnosed Graves' disease patients. Persistent Graves' disease patients in the clinical cohort had taken antithyroid drugs for roughly 10 years on average.

This sample's time point label indicates: persistent/refractory GD, antithyroid drugs over 5 years with positive TRAb. For both TCR sequencing and RNA sequencing, RNA was extracted from PBMCs using TRIzol. Graves' disease was diagnosed according to American Thyroid Association guidelines. The patients came from an endocrinology department in Xi'an, China. Each patient gave about 10 milliliters of peripheral blood, collected in an EDTA anticoagulant tube. PBMCs were isolated by Ficoll Paque Plus density gradient separation without further T cell sorting. An Agilent 2100 Bioanalyzer and agarose gel were used to check RNA quality, and a NanoDrop 2000 was used to measure RNA concentration. The method was multiplex PCR. The reads were generated on an Illumina HiSeq 4000. TCR beta libraries were built with iRepertoire HTBI primers and Arm-PCR amplification of CDR3 regions. Gel purification was performed on PCR products prior to sequencing. The authors processed their data as follows. A total of fewer than 80 TRBV and 14 TRBJ segments were identified across samples and were used for gene usage analysis of CDR3 amino acid clonotypes. COPE and FqMerger were used to merge the filtered high-quality paired reads into contigs. BLAST was used to align contigs to IMGT TRBV, TRBD and TRBJ reference genes, and CDR3 was defined according to IMGT. Any clonotype with a frequency above 0.1% was classified as a highly expanded clone. Shannon entropy was used to measure repertoire diversity, and the Gini coefficient was used to measure V-J evenness. A clonotype was considered public if more than one individual shared it. The public reads were reprocessed in TCRdb via fastp at Q25 and MiXCR, keeping in-frame beta chains. Each record represents a unique CDR3 protein, reported with the most common genes and DNA among its rows. The authors' filters were not applied to this entry. Here the sample has fewer than 400,000 distinct CDR3 sequences; around 20% occur a single time. The ten largest account for roughly 20% of the sample.

Reading the germline V gene gives CDR1 MDHEN and CDR2 SYDVKM. The CDR3 starts with the cysteine, ends with the phenylalanine, and has 15 residues. Only the CDR3 DNA is retained, 45 bases long and in frame from the first base. V is shortened by 7 bases, J by 5 bases, and the region joining them spans 20 bases. Overall results and qualifications from the work: As a limitation, the authors acknowledged that the small sample size may reduce accuracy. Persistent disease showed preferential use of TRBV28, TRBJ1-2 and TRBJ2-5, whereas newly diagnosed disease favored TRBV20-1 and TRBJ2-1. Persistent Graves' disease patients showed lower TCR Shannon entropy and fewer highly expanded clones than newly diagnosed patients, suggesting clonal expansion. Sequencing and analysis were limited to the TCR beta chain. Because the primary lesion, thyroid tissue, could not be accessed, the study looked at peripheral blood alone. More public clonotypes were shared among persistent patients (under 3,000) than among newly diagnosed patients (approximately 930).

In this chain, TRBV28 is recombined with TRBJ2-5, with a tentative D gene TRBD2 over 5 matching bases. This sequence was found in a female donor with Graves disease. The sequencing here drew on peripheral blood mononuclear cells (PBMCs), taken when the disease was refractory, from a patient treated with antithyroid drugs. The nucleotide sequence reads as follows: TGTGCCAGCACTTACTCCCGGGGAATCTGGGAGACCCAGTACTTC. This sequence encodes CASTYSRGIWETQYF.